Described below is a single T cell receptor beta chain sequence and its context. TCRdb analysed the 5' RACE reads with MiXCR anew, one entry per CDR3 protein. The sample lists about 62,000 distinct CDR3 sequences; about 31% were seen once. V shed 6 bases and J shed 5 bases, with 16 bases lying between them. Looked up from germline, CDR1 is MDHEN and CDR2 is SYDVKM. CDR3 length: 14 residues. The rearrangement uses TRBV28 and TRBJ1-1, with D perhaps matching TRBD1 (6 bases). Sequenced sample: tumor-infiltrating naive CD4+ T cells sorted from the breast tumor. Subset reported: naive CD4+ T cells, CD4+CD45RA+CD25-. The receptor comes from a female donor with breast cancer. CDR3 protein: CASRAGAGWTEAFF. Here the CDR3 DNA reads TGTGCCAGCAGAGCGGGGGCGGGGTGGACTGAAGCTTTCTTT.